This paragraph covers one T cell receptor beta chain sequence. The template was RNA from unsorted bulk tissue. The normal lung tissue was taken more than 3 cm from the tumor edge. Donors were chemotherapy-naive, newly diagnosed lung cancer surgical patients in China, August–late 2014. The data were obtained in a study of tumor and adjacent non-tumor tissue in lung cancer. A modified ARM-PCR protocol with three rounds of nested PCR amplified TCRbeta. Via MiXCR, TCRdb re-called the multiplex PCR reads, giving one row per CDR3 protein. The sample holds 35,000 to 50,000 distinct CDR3 sequences; about three fifths are singletons and the top ten take 45%. Per germline, CDR1 SGHDN and CDR2 FVKESK. Trimming removed 1 base at V and 2 bases at J, with 24 bases between. The CDR3 runs 21 residues.

The clonotype originates from a man aged 50-59 years with non-small cell lung cancer. Sequencing was performed on distant non-tumor lung tissue. The rearrangement joins TRBV14 to TRBJ2-6; perhaps TRBD2 as D (5 bases). CDR3 loop: CASSQVASLGPRKTGANVLTF. DNA for the CDR3: TGTGCCAGCAGCCAAGTGGCTAGCCTCGGTCCCCGTAAAACTGGGGCCAACGTCCTGACTTTC.